This is a list of T cell receptor beta chains from one sample in a study of cytomegalovirus exposure and HLA in healthy donors. The method was immunoSEQ multiplex PCR; TCRdb's version includes in-frame clones alone and lacks a portion of them. The table records about 150,000 clones, roughly three quarters of them present only once. The sequencing input was PBMCs. These receptors were collected from a woman aged 40 to 50 in good health and CMV-seropositive. Each CDR3 is given with its conserved first and last residue. Fields, in order: clone size, V gene, J gene, D gene, CDR3 DNA, CDR3 protein. The D gene is left open where the match is weak. Clone size is given for some rows only: seen once, a few or many times, or a class if the clone is expanded.

>NA|TRBV15|TRBJ2-1|TRBD2
TGTGCCACCAGCAGAAGGACTAGCGGGGCCAATGAGCAGTTCTTC
CATSRRTSGANEQFF
>NA|TRBV27|TRBJ2-7|NA
TGTGCCAGCAGTTACGGACTTCGTACTAGTATGTACGAGCAGTACTTC
CASSYGLRTSMYEQYF
>NA|TRBV4-3|TRBJ2-7|TRBD2
TGCGCCAGCAGCCCGACTCCGACTAGCGGGGTCTACGAGCAGTACTTC
CASSPTPTSGVYEQYF
>few|TRBV5-1|TRBJ1-4|TRBD1
TGCGCCAGCAGCCCGCTTCCGGGACAGGGAGGCGAAAAACTGTTTTTT
CASSPLPGQGGEKLFF
>NA|TRBV10-2|TRBJ1-1|NA
TGCGCCAGTAGACAAACAGGGACCCCTGAAGCTTTCTTT
CASRQTGTPEAFF
>NA|TRBV6-5|TRBJ2-7|TRBD2
TGTGCCAGCAGTGACGGCGGGGGCTACGAGCAGTACTTC
CASSDGGGYEQYF
>NA|TRBV7-3|TRBJ1-1|TRBD1
TGTGCCAGCAGCTCCCCAGGGGGCCACGAAGCTTTCTTT
CASSSPGGHEAFF
>NA|TRBV7-2|TRBJ2-1|NA
TGTGCCAGCAGCTTAGTGAGTCGTGGCAATGAGCAGTTCTTC
CASSLVSRGNEQFF
>once|TRBV9|TRBJ1-1|NA
TGTGCCAGCAGCTTTACAGGGTACACTGAAGCTTTCTTT
CASSFTGYTEAFF
>NA|TRBV7-9|TRBJ1-2|TRBD1
TGTGCCAGCAGCTTAGTTGTCACAGGGGCGAAGGGCTATGGCTACACCTTC
CASSLVVTGAKGYGYTF
>once|TRBV7-8|TRBJ1-2|TRBD1
TGTGCCAGCAGCCTCGCAGGGGGTGACTATGGCTACACCTTC
CASSLAGGDYGYTF
>NA|TRBV11-2|TRBJ1-6|NA
TGTGCCAGCTCATACAGAGGGTCGGATAATTCACCCCTCCACTTT
CASSYRGSDNSPLHF
>NA|TRBV19|TRBJ1-1|NA
TGTGCCAGTAGTATAGAGCCGGGGAACACTGAAGCTTTCTTT
CASSIEPGNTEAFF
>NA|TRBV4-2|TRBJ2-1|TRBD2
TGTGCCAGCAGCTCTAGCGGGGGGTACGGCAATGAGCAGTTCTTC
CASSSSGGYGNEQFF
>NA|TRBV19|TRBJ2-3|NA
TGTGCCAGTAGTGGGACTGGTGCTAATACGCAGTATTTT
CASSGTGANTQYF
>NA|TRBV6-6|TRBJ1-2|NA
TGTGCCAGTCTCTCCCCAGGTCTGGACTATGGCTACACCTTC
CASLSPGLDYGYTF
>few|TRBV30|TRBJ1-1|TRBD1
TGTGCCGCTGATGACAGGGCGGGGACTGAAGCTTTCTTT
CAADDRAGTEAFF
>NA|TRBV4-2|TRBJ2-5|NA
TGTGCCAGCAGCCAAGTCGCGGCTCCGACGGAGACCCAGTACTTC
CASSQVAAPTETQYF
>NA|TRBV5-1|TRBJ2-1|NA
TGCGCCAGCAGCTCAGGGGACAAAAATCTCGATGAGCAGTTCTTC
CASSSGDKNLDEQFF
>NA|TRBV28|TRBJ1-6|NA
TGTGCCAGCAGCGTGCCGAGCTCCTATAATTCACCCCTCCACTTT
CASSVPSSYNSPLHF
>NA|TRBV29-1|TRBJ1-2|NA
TGCAGCGTTGGAATGTCCGGGGATTTGGGCTACACCTTC
CSVGMSGDLGYTF
>NA|TRBV6-6|TRBJ2-7|NA
TGTGCCAGCAGATCCTCGGGGGACTCCTACGAGCAGTACTTC
CASRSSGDSYEQYF
>NA|TRBV28|TRBJ2-3|TRBD2
TGTGCCAGCAGTTTACTAGCGGGTAGCACAGATACGCAGTATTTT
CASSLLAGSTDTQYF
>NA|TRBV9|TRBJ1-2|NA
TGTGCCAGCAGCGCTAATACAGGGAACTATGGCTACACCTTC
CASSANTGNYGYTF
>NA|TRBV5-1|TRBJ2-7|NA
TGCGCCAGCAGTACAGGGCAGTACGAGCAGTACTTC
CASSTGQYEQYF
>NA|TRBV2|TRBJ1-5|NA
TGTGCCAGCCGAGGAGGGGTTGTAGAACAGCCCCAGCATTTT
CASRGGVVEQPQHF
>NA|TRBV15|TRBJ2-7|TRBD1
TGTGCCACCAGCGGAAACCGGGGACAGGGGGACGAGCAGTACTTC
CATSGNRGQGDEQYF
>NA|TRBV19|TRBJ2-1|NA
TGTGCCAGTAGTATTGGCGGTGCACCGTTGGAGCAGTTCTTC
CASSIGGAPLEQFF
>NA|TRBV7-2|TRBJ2-2|NA
TGTGCCAGCAGCTCCACGGGGTCCGGGGAGCTGTTTTTT
CASSSTGSGELFF
>NA|TRBV19|TRBJ1-2|NA
TGTGCCAGTAGTATAGAGGCGGCGGGGGCCTATGGCTACACCTTC
CASSIEAAGAYGYTF
>NA|TRBV11-2|TRBJ1-5|TRBD1
TGTGCCAGCAGCTTAGACGGACAGGGCCATCAGCCCCAGCATTTT
CASSLDGQGHQPQHF
>NA|TRBV6-5|TRBJ2-1|TRBD1
TGTGCCAGCAGTTACGCACAGGGGAGCTCCTACAATGAGCAGTTCTTC
CASSYAQGSSYNEQFF
>NA|TRBV7-9|TRBJ1-2|TRBD1
TGTGCCAGCCGATCATCAGGGGGACAGGGCGCCCTTGGCTATGGCTACACCTTC
CASRSSGGQGALGYGYTF
>NA|TRBV11-2|TRBJ2-3|NA
TGTGCCAGCAGCTATCAGGGCCAAAGCACAGATACGCAGTATTTT
CASSYQGQSTDTQYF
>few|TRBV6-1|TRBJ2-2|TRBD1
TGTGCCAGCAAAGGGACAGGGAGGACCGGGGAGCTGTTTTTT
CASKGTGRTGELFF
>NA|TRBV9|TRBJ1-1|NA
TGTGCCAGCAGCGTAGCGGGGGGGCGGGACACTGAAGCTTTCTTT
CASSVAGGRDTEAFF
>NA|TRBV7-9|TRBJ2-7|NA
TGTGCCAGCAGCTTAGAGAGCACCTTAATACACGAGCAGTACTTC
CASSLESTLIHEQYF
>NA|TRBV7-2|TRBJ2-4|NA
TGTGCCAGCAGCTTAGCTTCAAGGGGTGGAAACATTCAGTACTTC
CASSLASRGGNIQYF
>NA|TRBV7-3|TRBJ1-1|NA
TGTGCCAGCAGCATGGGCCAGGGGCCCTTTCGTGAAGCTTTCTTT
CASSMGQGPFREAFF
>NA|TRBV7-2|TRBJ1-1|NA
TGTGCCAGCAGCTCCAGGGAGGGGACTGAAGCTTTCTTT
CASSSREGTEAFF
>NA|TRBV7-9|TRBJ2-2|TRBD1
TGTGCCAGCAGCCACGGCCCTGGGACAGCCACCGGGGAGCTGTTTTTT
CASSHGPGTATGELFF
>NA|TRBV6-5|TRBJ2-6|NA
TGTGCCAGCAGTTACTCCGGGGTTGGGGCCAACGTCCTGACTTTC
CASSYSGVGANVLTF
>NA|TRBV6-1|TRBJ1-3|NA
TGTGCCAGCAGTGACGTCCGGGACTCTGGAAACACCATATATTTT
CASSDVRDSGNTIYF
>NA|TRBV5-1|TRBJ1-4|TRBD1
TGCGCCAGCAGCTTGAGACAGGGTACTAATGAAAAACTGTTTTTT
CASSLRQGTNEKLFF
>NA|TRBV7-2|TRBJ2-1|TRBD2
TGTGCCAGCAGCTCGCCGGGGGGCTCCTACAATGAGCAGTTCTTC
CASSSPGGSYNEQFF
>once|TRBV7-6|TRBJ1-1|TRBD1
TGTGCCAGCAGCTTGACAGGGAGTACTGAAGCTTTCTTT
CASSLTGSTEAFF
>NA|TRBV9|TRBJ1-6|NA
TGTGCCAGCAGCTTTGGGGCAGGGGACGCACCCCTCCACTTT
CASSFGAGDAPLHF
>NA|TRBV9|TRBJ1-2|NA
TGTGCCAGCAGCGCAGGGATAGCTAACTATGGCTACACCTTC
CASSAGIANYGYTF
>NA|TRBV30|TRBJ1-5|TRBD1
TGTGCCTGGCGTTCCGGGACAGGCAATCAGCCCCAGCATTTT
CAWRSGTGNQPQHF
>NA|TRBV7-2|TRBJ2-5|NA
TGTGCCAGCACTCTCCGGGGTCCGCTTGAGACCCAGTACTTC
CASTLRGPLETQYF
>NA|TRBV15|TRBJ1-1|NA
TGTGCCACCAGCAGAGATATCGGGGTAAGAAGGAACACTGAAGCTTTCTTT
CATSRDIGVRRNTEAFF
>NA|TRBV4-2|TRBJ2-7|NA
TGTGCCAGCAGCCAAGACAGGGGCAGTAGCTCCTACGAGCAGTACTTC
CASSQDRGSSSYEQYF
>NA|TRBV6-1|TRBJ2-7|TRBD1
TGTGCCAGCAGTCCAAGACAGGGTAGCTACGAGCAGTACTTC
CASSPRQGSYEQYF
>NA|TRBV7-9|TRBJ1-1|NA
TGTGCCAGCAGCTTAGTTTCGGTGACTGAAGCTTTCTTT
CASSLVSVTEAFF
>few|TRBV9|TRBJ1-1|NA
TGTGCCAGCAGCGTAGCTCCTACAGGGGAAGCTTTCTTT
CASSVAPTGEAFF
>NA|TRBV7-2|TRBJ1-5|NA
TGTGCCAGCAGCAGATCCGCGGGGAATCAGCCCCAGCATTTT
CASSRSAGNQPQHF
>NA|TRBV4-3|TRBJ1-1|TRBD1
TGCGCCAGCAGCCCCGACAGGGCGAACACTGAAGCTTTCTTT
CASSPDRANTEAFF